This T cell receptor beta chain came from a study of CD8 T cells in Susac syndrome. Turning to this clonotype: Its target is unknown.

V was pared by 3 bases and J by 4 bases, with 5 bases of the junction left unmatched. Germline V gene sequence: CDR1 DFQATT, CDR2 SNEGSKA (reference sequence). The CDR3 length is 14 residues. After extraction with the RNeasy kit, roughly 0.5 to 1 ug of the RNA was reverse transcribed using random hexamers. TCRdb itself ran the immunoSEQ multiplex PCR reads through MiXCR, one entry per CDR3 protein. The sample has under 200,000 distinct CDR3 sequences; around 94% are singletons. Study conclusions and caveats: The study admitted that it had a relatively small number of individuals in its TCR sequencing and HLA analysis.

The specimen was CD4+ T cells from PBMCs. V and J are TRBV20-1 and TRBJ1-4; TRBD1 agrees at 7 bases. The TCR originated in a human donor in good health. The DNA of the CDR3 is TGCAGTGCTAGGACAGGGACGAATAATGAAAAACTGTTTTTT. Its protein product is CSARTGTNNEKLFF.